This is a list of T cell receptor beta chains from one sample in a study of cytomegalovirus exposure and HLA in healthy donors. TCRdb's table, derived via immunoSEQ multiplex PCR, lists solely in-frame clones and lacks some. The sample yields about 190,000 clones, roughly an eighth seen once. The sample consisted of PBMCs. The source is a man in his forties or fifties in good health and CMV-seropositive. CDR3s include the opening cysteine and the closing phenylalanine or tryptophan.

>TRBJ2-6|TRBV9|16
CASSERTDSGANVLTF
>TRBJ1-3|TRBV6-5|12
CASIRGLDTIYF
>TRBJ2-1|TRBV7-2|15
CASSLHGTGGNEQFF
>TRBJ1-1|TRBV5-4|13
CASSLGQIAEAFF
>TRBJ1-1|TRBV21-1|14
CASSKDRGLTEAFF
>TRBJ2-5|TRBV7-6|15
CASSLSGTYKETQYF
>TRBJ2-5|TRBV5-8|14
CVTRSRVFPETQYF
>TRBJ2-2|TRBV7-6|15
CASSPNRGRTGELFF
>TRBJ1-3|TRBV29-1|13
CSGRLASGNTIYF
>TRBJ2-7|TRBV6-1|11
CASMDSYEQYF
>TRBJ1-3|TRBV7-6|17
CASSLAPSGGSGNTIYF
>TRBJ1-1|TRBV2|15
CASSGFRSQNTEAFF